Shown below are 8 T cell receptor beta chains from a single sample sequenced in a study of cytomegalovirus exposure and HLA in healthy donors. The primer mix had 60 Vbeta and 13 Jbeta primers. The protocol was immunoSEQ multiplex PCR, while the TCRdb copy is restricted to in-frame clones and leaves out a portion. Found here are about 130,000 clones, approximately 79% of them singletons; the top ten hold around 4%. Sequencing used PBMCs. All receptors derive from a young man in good health and CMV-seronegative.

The genes are TRBV11-2 and TRBJ2-7; 7 bases match TRBD1. CDR1 is SGHAT and CDR2 is FQNNGV in the germline V gene. CDR3 size: 14 residues. The V and J ends lost 5 bases and 3 bases, in that order; junction bases with no gene match: 7. CDR3 sequence (DNA): TGTGCCAGCAGCCCGGACAGGCAACTCTACGAGCAGTACTTC. This translates into CASSPDRQLYEQYF.

The rearrangement links TRBV28 to TRBJ1-1; 7 bases line up with TRBD1. Germline V gives CDR1 MDHEN, CDR2 SYDVKM. CDR3 size: 13 residues. The V segment lost 5 bases and the J segment 5 bases; nucleotides outside the gene matches: 5. Here the CDR3 DNA reads TGTGCCAGCAGTCGCGACAGGGTAACTGAAGCTTTCTTT. This gives the protein CASSRDRVTEAFF.

The chain uses TRBV6-6 and TRBJ1-1; 7 bases line up with TRBD1. Trimming removed 5 bases from V and 1 base from J; junction bases left unmatched: 10. CDR1 MNHNY and CDR2 SVGAGI come from the germline V gene (reference sequence). The CDR3 is made up of 16 amino acids. In nucleotides, the CDR3 is TGTGCCAGCAGTATTTCCAGGGGGGATAAGAACACTGAAGCTTTCTTT. Protein sequence: CASSISRGDKNTEAFF.

This chain uses TRBV5-5 with TRBJ1-2; no firm D call. The CDR3 covers 14 residues. V lost 0 bases to trimming and J lost 3 bases, with 9 bases between them. Germline assignment: CDR1 SGHKS and CDR2 YYEKEE (reference sequence). For the CDR3, the DNA is TGTGCCAGCAGCTTGGACAGTTGGGACTATGGCTACACCTTC. It translates to CASSLDSWDYGYTF.

The CDR3 region has the DNA TGCGCCAGCGCCGACCAGGGGGCAGGTGAGGATACGCAGTATTTT. This sequence encodes CASADQGAGEDTQYF. This chain uses TRBV10-1 with TRBJ2-3; 8 nucleotides agree with TRBD1. Per the germline V gene, CDR1 is WNHNN and CDR2 is SYGVQD (reference sequence). V shed 8 bases and J 6 bases; nucleotides not matched to a gene: 13. This CDR3 is built from 15 residues.

The chain recombines TRBV27 with TRBJ1-2; weak D call: TRBD1 (6 bases). The germline V gene has CDR1 MNHEY and CDR2 SMNVEV (reference sequence). Between the trimmed V and J ends, which lost 8 bases and 6 bases, there was a span of 10 bases. CDR3 length: 11 amino acids. CDR3 in amino acids: CASRGGHGYTF. The CDR3 nucleotides are TGTGCCAGCCGGGGGGGGCATGGCTACACCTTC.

This chain joins TRBV6-5 and TRBJ1-4, with D perhaps matching TRBD1 (6 bases). Trimming shortened V by 2 bases and J by 10 bases, and 14 bases separated the two germline ends. Germline V lookup: CDR1 MNHEY, CDR2 SVGAGI. The CDR3 runs to 14 residues. CDR3 bases: TGTGCCAGCAGTTACGACAGGCTTGTCGGAAAACTGTTTTTT. Translation: CASSYDRLVGKLFF.

Only one count was recorded for this clone. The chain links TRBV18 to TRBJ2-5; TRBD2 aligns across 8 bases. The germline V gene has CDR1 KGHSH and CDR2 LQKENI. V gave up 4 bases and J gave up 4 bases; unmatched junction bases: 5. This CDR3 has 14 amino acids. DNA for the CDR3: TGTGCCAGCTCACTACGTGCGGGGGGAGAGACCCAGTACTTC. Protein product: CASSLRAGGETQYF.